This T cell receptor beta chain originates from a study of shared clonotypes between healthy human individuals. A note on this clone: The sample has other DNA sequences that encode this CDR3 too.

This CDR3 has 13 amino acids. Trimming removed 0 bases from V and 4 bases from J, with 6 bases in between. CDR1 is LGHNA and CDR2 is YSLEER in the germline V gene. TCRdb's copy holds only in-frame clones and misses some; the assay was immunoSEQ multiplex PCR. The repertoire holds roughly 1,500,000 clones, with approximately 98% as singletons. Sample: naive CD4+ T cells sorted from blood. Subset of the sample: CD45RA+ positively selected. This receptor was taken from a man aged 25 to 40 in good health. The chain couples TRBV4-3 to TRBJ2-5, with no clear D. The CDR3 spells CASSQDVRETQYF. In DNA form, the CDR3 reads TGCGCCAGCAGCCAAGATGTACGAGAGACCCAGTACTTC.